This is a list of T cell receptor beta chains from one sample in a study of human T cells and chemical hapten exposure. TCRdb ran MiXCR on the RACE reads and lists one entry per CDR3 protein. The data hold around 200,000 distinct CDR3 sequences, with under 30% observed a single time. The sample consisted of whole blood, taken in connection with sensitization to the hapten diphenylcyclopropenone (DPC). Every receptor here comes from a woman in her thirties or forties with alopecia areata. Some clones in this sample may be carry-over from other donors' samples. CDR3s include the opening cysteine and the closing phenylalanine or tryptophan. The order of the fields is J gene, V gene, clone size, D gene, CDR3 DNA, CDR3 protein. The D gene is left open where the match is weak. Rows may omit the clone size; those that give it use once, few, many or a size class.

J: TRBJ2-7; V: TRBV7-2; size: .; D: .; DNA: TGTGCCAGCAGCCCGCGGGCTTCGAGGTCCTACGAGCAGTACTTC; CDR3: CASSPRASRSYEQYF
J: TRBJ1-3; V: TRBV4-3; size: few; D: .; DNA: TGCGCCAGCAGCCAAGGACCTGGAAACACCATATATTTT; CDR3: CASSQGPGNTIYF
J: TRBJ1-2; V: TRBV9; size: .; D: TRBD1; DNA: TGTGCCAGCAGCGTAACGGACAGGGCTTCCCAGGGTGGCTACACCTTC; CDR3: CASSVTDRASQGGYTF
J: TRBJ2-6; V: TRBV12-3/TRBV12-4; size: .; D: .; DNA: TGTGCCAGCAGTTGGGCGGCTGGGGCCAACGTCCTGACTTTC; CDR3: CASSWAAGANVLTF
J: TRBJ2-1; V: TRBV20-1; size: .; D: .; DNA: TGCAGTGCTCCACGACAGTACAATGAGCAGTTCTTC; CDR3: CSAPRQYNEQFF
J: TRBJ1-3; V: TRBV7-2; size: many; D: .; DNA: TGTGCCAGCAGCTTAGAAGGGATCTCTGGAAACACCATATATTTT; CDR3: CASSLEGISGNTIYF
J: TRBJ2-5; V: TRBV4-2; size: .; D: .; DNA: TGTGCCAGCAGCCAAGAAAGTCGGCCAGAATGGACCCAGTACTTC; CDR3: CASSQESRPEWTQYF
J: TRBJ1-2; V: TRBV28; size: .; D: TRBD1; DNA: TGTGCCAGCAGGGAACAGGGGGCCTACTATGGCTACACCTTC; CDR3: CASREQGAYYGYTF
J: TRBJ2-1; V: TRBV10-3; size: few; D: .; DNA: TGTGCCATCAGTGAGTCAAATGAGCAGTTCTTC; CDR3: CAISESNEQFF
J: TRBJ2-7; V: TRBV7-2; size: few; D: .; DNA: TGTGCCAGCAGTACCTCCTACGAGCAGTACTTC; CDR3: CASSTSYEQYF
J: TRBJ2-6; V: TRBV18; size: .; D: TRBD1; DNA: TGTGCCAGCTCACCACTAGGACAGGTGGGGCCTGGGGCCAACGTCCTGACTTTC; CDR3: CASSPLGQVGPGANVLTF
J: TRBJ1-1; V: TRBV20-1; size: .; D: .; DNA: TGCAGTGCTAGAGTAGGGGACCCCCAAGCTTTCTTT; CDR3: CSARVGDPQAFF
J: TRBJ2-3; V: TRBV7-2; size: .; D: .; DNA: TGTGCCAGCAGCTTAGCGGTGGCCACAGATACGCAGTATTTT; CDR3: CASSLAVATDTQYF
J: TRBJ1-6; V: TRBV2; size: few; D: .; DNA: TGTGCCAGCAGTGAAGAGGGGGGGAGCGCCTATAATTCACCCCTCCACTTT; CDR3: CASSEEGGSAYNSPLHF
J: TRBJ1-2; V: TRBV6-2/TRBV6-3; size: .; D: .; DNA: TGTGCCAGCACTCCCGGGGGCTATGGCTACACCTTC; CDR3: CASTPGGYGYTF
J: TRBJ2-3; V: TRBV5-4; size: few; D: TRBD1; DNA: TGTGCCAGCAGCTGGCGAAGGGACAGACGAACAGATACGCAGTATTTT; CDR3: CASSWRRDRRTDTQYF
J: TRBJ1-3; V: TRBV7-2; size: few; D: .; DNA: TGTGCCAGCAGCTTAGCAGTGGGTACGCGAGGCACCATATATTTT; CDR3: CASSLAVGTRGTIYF
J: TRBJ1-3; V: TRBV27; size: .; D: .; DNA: TGTGCCAGCACAGGTGACTCTGGAAACACCATATATTTT; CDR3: CASTGDSGNTIYF
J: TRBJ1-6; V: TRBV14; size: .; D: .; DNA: TGTGCCAGCAGCCAAGTTGGATCACCCCTCCACTTT; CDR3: CASSQVGSPLHF
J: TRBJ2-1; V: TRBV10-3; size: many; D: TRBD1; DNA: TGTGCCATCAGTGATGGGACAGGGGGCAATGAGCAGTTCTTC; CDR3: CAISDGTGGNEQFF
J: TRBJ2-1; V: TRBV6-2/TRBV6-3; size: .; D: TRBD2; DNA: TGTGCCAGCAGTTACTCGCGACTAGCGGGTGCCAAAACAGAGCAGTTCTTC; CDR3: CASSYSRLAGAKTEQFF
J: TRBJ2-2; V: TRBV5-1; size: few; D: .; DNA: TGCGCCAGCAGCTTGGGACAGGCCGGCGGGGAGCTGTTTTTT; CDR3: CASSLGQAGGELFF
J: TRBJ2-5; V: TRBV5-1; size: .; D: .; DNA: TGCGCCAGCAGCTTGCAAGTACCGGGGGAGACCCAGTACTTC; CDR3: CASSLQVPGETQYF
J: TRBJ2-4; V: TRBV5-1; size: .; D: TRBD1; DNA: TGCGCCAGCAGCTTACCGGGACAGGGGGCCAAAAACATTCAGTACTTC; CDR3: CASSLPGQGAKNIQYF
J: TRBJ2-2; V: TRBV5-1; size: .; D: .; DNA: TGCGCCAGCAGCCGCCATTCCGAAACCGGGGAGCTGTTTTTT; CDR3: CASSRHSETGELFF
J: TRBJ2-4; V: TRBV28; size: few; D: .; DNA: TGTGCCAGCAGCCCGAGTGAGGACATTCAGTACTTC; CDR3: CASSPSEDIQYF
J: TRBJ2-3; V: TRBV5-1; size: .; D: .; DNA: TGCGCCAGCAGCTTGGTGGAGACAGATACGCAGTATTTT; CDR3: CASSLVETDTQYF
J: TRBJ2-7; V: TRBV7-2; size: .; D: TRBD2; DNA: TGTGCCAGCAGCTCGGGAGGGTCTAGCGGGAGGGTAGCGGAGCAGTACTTC; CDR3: CASSSGGSSGRVAEQYF
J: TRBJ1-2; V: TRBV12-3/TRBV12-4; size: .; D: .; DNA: TGTGCCAGCAGCCTACAGTTTGGCTACACCTTC; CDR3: CASSLQFGYTF
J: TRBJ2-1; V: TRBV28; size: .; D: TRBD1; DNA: TGTGCCAGCAGTTTAGACAGGGGGCCTTACAATGAGCAGTTCTTC; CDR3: CASSLDRGPYNEQFF
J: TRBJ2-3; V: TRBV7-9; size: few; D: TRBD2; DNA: TGTGCCAGCAGCCAAGGGATGGTAGCGGGAGACGCAGATACGCAGTATTTT; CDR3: CASSQGMVAGDADTQYF
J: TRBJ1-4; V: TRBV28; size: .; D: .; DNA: TGTGCCAGCAGTGCCGGGGCCCTGGGGGGCGAAAAACTGTTTTTT; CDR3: CASSAGALGGEKLFF
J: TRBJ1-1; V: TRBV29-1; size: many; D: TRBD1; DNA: TGCAGCGCCGAGGGGGCCATGAACACTGAAGCTTTCTTT; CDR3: CSAEGAMNTEAFF
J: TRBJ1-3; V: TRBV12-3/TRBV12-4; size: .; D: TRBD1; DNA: TGTGCCAGCAGTCCAGGACAGGGGATCGGAAACACCATATATTTT; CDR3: CASSPGQGIGNTIYF
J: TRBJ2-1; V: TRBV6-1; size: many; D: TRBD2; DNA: TGTGCCAGCAGTGTAGTCACTAGCGGGAGGAATGAGCAGTTCTTC; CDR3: CASSVVTSGRNEQFF
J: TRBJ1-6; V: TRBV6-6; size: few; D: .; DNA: TGTGCCAGCAGTTACTCGGCAGGGAAAAATTCACCCCTCCACTTT; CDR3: CASSYSAGKNSPLHF
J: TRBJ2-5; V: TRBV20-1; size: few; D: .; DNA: TGCAGTGCTAGTGGGGCAGGCGTCCAAGAGACCCAGTACTTC; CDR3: CSASGAGVQETQYF
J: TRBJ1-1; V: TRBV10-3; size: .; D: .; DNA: TGTGCCATCGCACAACAGGGTCTCGACACTGAAGCTTTCTTT; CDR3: CAIAQQGLDTEAFF
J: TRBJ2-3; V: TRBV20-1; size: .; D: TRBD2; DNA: TGCAGGGCTACTAGCGGGAGGGAGAGCACAGATACGCAGTATTTT; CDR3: CRATSGRESTDTQYF
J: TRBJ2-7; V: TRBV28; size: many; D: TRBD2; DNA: TGTGCCAGCAGTTTCCTAGCGGGACACGAGCAGTACTTC; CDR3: CASSFLAGHEQYF
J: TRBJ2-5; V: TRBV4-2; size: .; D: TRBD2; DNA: TGTGCCAGCAGCTCCGGGAGGGCAGAGACCCAGTACTTC; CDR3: CASSSGRAETQYF
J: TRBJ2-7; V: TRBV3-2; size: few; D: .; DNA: TGTGCCAGCAGTTTTCACGTGAGGGACGGCTCCTACGAGCAGTACTTC; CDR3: CASSFHVRDGSYEQYF
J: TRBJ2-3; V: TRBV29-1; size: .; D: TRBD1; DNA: TGCAGCGTTACAGGGGGAACCACAGATACGCAGTATTTT; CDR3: CSVTGGTTDTQYF
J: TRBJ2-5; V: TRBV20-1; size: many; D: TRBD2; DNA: TGCAGTGCCCTGACTAGCGGGAGGGGCGAGACCCAGTACTTC; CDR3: CSALTSGRGETQYF
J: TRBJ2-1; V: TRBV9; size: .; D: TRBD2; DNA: TGTGCCAGCAGCGCCGCGGGAGGGGGCTCCTACAATGAGCAGTTCTTC; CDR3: CASSAAGGGSYNEQFF
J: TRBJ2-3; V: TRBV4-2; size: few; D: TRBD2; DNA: TGTGCCAGCAGCCGGGGACTAGCGGGAGGGCCGGGCACAGATACGCAGTATTTT; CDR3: CASSRGLAGGPGTDTQYF
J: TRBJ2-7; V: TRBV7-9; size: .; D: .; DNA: TGTGCCAGCAGCGAAGCGGGACAGTTCTCCGAGCAGTACTTC; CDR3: CASSEAGQFSEQYF
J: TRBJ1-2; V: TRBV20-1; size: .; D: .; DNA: TGCAGTGCTGCCATGACGAGATGGGGCTACACCTTC; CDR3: CSAAMTRWGYTF
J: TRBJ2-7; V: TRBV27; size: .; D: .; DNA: TGTGCCGACGGGGGCAGATCCTACGAGCAGTACTTC; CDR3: CADGGRSYEQYF
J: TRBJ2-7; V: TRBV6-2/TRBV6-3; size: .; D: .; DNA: TGTGCCAGCAGTTACTCGAGGCCTGACAGCTACGAGCAGTACTTC; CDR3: CASSYSRPDSYEQYF
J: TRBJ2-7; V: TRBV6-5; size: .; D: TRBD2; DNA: TGTGCCAGCAGCCGCCCCGGGACTAGTGTCTTCGGGCAGTACTTC; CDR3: CASSRPGTSVFGQYF
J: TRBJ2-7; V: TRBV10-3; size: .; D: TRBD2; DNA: TGTGCCATCAGCCTAAATAGCGGGAGCATTTACCACGAGCAGTACTTC; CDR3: CAISLNSGSIYHEQYF
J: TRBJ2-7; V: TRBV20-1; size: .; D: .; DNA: TGCAGTGCTAGAGATCCTCCCGAGCAGTACTTC; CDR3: CSARDPPEQYF
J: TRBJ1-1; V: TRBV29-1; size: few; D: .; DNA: TGCTGCGGGGGGGCTTACACTGAAGCTTTCTTT; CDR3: CCGGAYTEAFF
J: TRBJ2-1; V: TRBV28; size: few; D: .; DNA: TGTGCCAGCAGTGTATTAGTTTACAATGAGCAGTTCTTC; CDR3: CASSVLVYNEQFF
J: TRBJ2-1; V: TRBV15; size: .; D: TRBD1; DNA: TGTGCCACCAGCGGAGGGACAGGGAGGGAGCAGTTCTTC; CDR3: CATSGGTGREQFF
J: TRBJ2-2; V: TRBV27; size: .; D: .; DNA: TGTGCCAGCAGTTTCAGCGCCTACACCGGGGAGCTGTTTTTT; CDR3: CASSFSAYTGELFF
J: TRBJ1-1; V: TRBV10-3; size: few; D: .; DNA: TGTGCCATCAGTGACGGCCAGATGAACACTGAAGCTTTCTTT; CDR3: CAISDGQMNTEAFF
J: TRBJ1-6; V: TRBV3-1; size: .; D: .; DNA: TGTGCCAGCAGCCAAGAGGACAGAGGGACCCTCCACTTT; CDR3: CASSQEDRGTLHF